Listed here is a single T cell receptor (beta chain). The repertoire was sequenced with immunoSEQ multiplex PCR; TCRdb's copy has only in-frame clones and lacks some. Counted here are about 12,000 clones, 70% to 90% occurring once; the ten biggest clones make up about 2.5%. The data originate from a study of control samples from healthy donors and cancer patients. The V end lost 3 bases, the J end lost 2 bases, and 10 bases lay between the germline ends. CDR1 is MNHEY and CDR2 is SMNVEV in the germline V gene (reference sequence). CDR3 length: 14 residues. The chain recombines TRBV27 with TRBJ1-2; TRBD1 might be the D (5 bases). The sequence was collected from a male donor with melanoma. The sample taken for sequencing was formalin-fixed, paraffin-embedded tissue. The CDR3: CASSFRGSNYGYTF. The CDR3 DNA reads TGTGCCAGCAGTTTCCGGGGGTCCAACTATGGCTACACCTTC.